The present entry profiles one TCR beta chain with its context. Its antigen is not identified. The data were obtained in a study of blood T cells in healthy people across ages. Study-wide findings and caveats: Fewer expanded clones and more diversity marked long-lived versus aged donors. Expanded clonotype shifts may have been confounded, as the donors had an unknown CMV status. A strong correlation was seen between TCR beta diversity and naive T cell percentage.

The second PCR ran roughly 7 to 11 cycles with a sample-barcoded 5' primer and J-beta primers. TCRdb reprocessed the 5' RACE reads via MiXCR and lists one record per CDR3 protein. The data show fewer than 1,000,000 distinct CDR3 sequences, with around half seen just once and 15% to 20% held by the top ten. Germline CDR1 WSHSY, CDR2 SAAADI. This CDR3 region has 17 residues. Deletions cut 0 bases from V and 0 bases from J, with 11 bases between. The TCR comes from a man older than 75 in good health. The rearrangement joins TRBV10-2 to TRBJ2-2; D is perhaps TRBD2 (7 bases). Sequenced: blood. Here the CDR3 reads CASSESSGGANTGELFF. DNA of the CDR3: TGCGCCAGCAGTGAGTCTTCGGGGGGCGCGAACACCGGGGAGCTGTTTTTT.